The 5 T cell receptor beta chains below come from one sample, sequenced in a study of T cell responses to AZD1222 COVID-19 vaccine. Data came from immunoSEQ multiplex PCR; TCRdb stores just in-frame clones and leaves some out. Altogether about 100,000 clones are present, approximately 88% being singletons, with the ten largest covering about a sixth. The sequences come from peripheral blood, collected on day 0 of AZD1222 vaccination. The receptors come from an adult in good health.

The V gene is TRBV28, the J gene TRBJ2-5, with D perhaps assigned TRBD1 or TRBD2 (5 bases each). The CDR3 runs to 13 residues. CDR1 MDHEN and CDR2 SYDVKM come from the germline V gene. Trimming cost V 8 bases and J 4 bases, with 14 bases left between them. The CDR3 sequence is CASAPTGGETQYF. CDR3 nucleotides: TGTGCCAGCGCTCCCACAGGAGGAGAGACCCAGTACTTC. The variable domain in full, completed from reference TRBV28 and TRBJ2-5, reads DVKVTQSSRYLVKRTGEKVFLECVQDMDHENMFWYRQDPGLGLRLIYFSYDVKMKEKGDIPEGYSVSREKKERFSLILESASTNQTSMYLCASAPTGGETQYFGPGTRLLVL.

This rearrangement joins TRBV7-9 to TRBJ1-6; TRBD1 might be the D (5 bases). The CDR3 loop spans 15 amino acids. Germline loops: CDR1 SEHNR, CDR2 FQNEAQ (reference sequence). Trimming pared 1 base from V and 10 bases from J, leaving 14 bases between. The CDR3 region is CASSLGWGRLSPLHF. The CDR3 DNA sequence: TGTGCCAGCAGCTTAGGATGGGGGAGACTCTCACCCCTCCACTTT.

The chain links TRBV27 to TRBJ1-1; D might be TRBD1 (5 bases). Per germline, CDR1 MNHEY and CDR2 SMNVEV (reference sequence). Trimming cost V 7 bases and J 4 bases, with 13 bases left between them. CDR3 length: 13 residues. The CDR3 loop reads CASKGGGSTEAFF. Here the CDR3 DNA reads TGTGCCAGCAAGGGTGGGGGGAGCACTGAAGCTTTCTTT.

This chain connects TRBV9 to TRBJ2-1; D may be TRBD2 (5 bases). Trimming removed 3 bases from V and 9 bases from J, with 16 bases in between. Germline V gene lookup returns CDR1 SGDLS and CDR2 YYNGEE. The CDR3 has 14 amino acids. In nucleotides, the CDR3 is TGTGCCAGCAGCGAGTCCTCTAGCCTTTCTGAGCAGTTCTTC. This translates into CASSESSSLSEQFF.

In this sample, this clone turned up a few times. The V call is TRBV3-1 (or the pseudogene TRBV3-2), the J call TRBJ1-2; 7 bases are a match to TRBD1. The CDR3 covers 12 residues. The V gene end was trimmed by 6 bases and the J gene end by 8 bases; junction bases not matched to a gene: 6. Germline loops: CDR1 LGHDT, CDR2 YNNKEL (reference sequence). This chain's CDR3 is CASRFQGEGYTF. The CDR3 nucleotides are TGTGCCAGCAGATTCCAGGGGGAAGGCTACACCTTC.